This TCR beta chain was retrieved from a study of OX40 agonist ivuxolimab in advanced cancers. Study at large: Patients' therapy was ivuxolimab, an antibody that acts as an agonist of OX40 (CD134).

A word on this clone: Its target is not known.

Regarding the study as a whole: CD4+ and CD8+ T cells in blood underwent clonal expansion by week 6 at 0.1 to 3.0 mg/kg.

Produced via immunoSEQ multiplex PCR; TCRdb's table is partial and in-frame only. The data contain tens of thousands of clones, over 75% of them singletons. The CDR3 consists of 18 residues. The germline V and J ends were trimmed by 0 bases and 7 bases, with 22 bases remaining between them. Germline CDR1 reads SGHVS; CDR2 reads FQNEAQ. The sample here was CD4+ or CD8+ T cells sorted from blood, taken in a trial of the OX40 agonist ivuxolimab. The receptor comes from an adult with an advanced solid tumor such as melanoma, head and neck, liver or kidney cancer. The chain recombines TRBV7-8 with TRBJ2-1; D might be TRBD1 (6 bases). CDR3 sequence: CASSLAGRGIFLVNEQFF. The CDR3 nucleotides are TGTGCCAGCAGCTTAGCCGGCAGGGGAATTTTTTTGGTAAATGAGCAGTTCTTC. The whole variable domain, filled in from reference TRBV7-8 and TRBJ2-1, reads GAGVSQSPRYKVAKRGQDVALRCDPISGHVSLFWYQQALGQGPEFLTYFQNEAQLDKSGLPSDRFFAERPEGSVSTLKIQRTQQEDSAVYLCASSLAGRGIFLVNEQFFGPGTRLTVL.